This T cell receptor beta chain originates from a study of cytomegalovirus exposure and HLA in healthy donors. General study results and limits: Researchers catalogued roughly 170 TCR beta chains as cytomegalovirus-associated.

Turning to this clone: Its antigen is unknown.

The V gene lost 4 bases and the J gene lost 9 bases, with 16 bases spanning the gap. Germline values: CDR1 MNHEY, CDR2 SVGAGI. The CDR3 covers 13 residues. It was with 60 Vbeta and 13 Jbeta primers that the PCR ran. Only in-frame clones appear in the TCRdb table, and some are missing; sequencing was by immunoSEQ multiplex PCR. The table has about 180,000 clones, around 80% seen once. Source material: PBMCs. This receptor was identified in a girl under 18 in good health and CMV-seropositive. This rearrangement joins TRBV6-5 to TRBJ2-7; D possibly corresponds to TRBD1 (6 bases). The CDR3 coding sequence is TGTGCCAGCAGTTCCTCCGGGACAAGGACGCAGTACTTC. Its protein product is CASSSSGTRTQYF.